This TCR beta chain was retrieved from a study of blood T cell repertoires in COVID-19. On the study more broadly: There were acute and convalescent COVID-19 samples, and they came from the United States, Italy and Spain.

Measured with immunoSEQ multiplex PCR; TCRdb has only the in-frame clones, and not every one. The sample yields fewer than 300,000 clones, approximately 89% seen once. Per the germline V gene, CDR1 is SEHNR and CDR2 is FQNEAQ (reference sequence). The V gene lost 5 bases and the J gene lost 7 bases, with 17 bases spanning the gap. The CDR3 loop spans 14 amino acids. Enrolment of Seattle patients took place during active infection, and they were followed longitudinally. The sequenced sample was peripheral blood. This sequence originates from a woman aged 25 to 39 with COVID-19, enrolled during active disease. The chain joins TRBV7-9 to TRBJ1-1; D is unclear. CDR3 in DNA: TGTGCCAGCAGCCCGTCGAATCCCGAGGGTGAAGCTTTCTTT. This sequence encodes CASSPSNPEGEAFF.